The 26 T cell receptor beta chains below all came from one sample that was sequenced in a study of PD-L1 blockade in urothelial cancer. Time point given: pretreatment peripheral blood. Using immunoSEQ multiplex PCR, the repertoire was profiled, and TCRdb retains in-frame clones only, with some absent. The sample lists about 52,000 clones, approximately 88% occurring once. The starting material was PBMCs, obtained around atezolizumab (anti-PD-L1) treatment. Source of these receptors: a man aged 50 to 60 with urothelial cancer.

The chain links TRBV7-6 to TRBJ1-2, with 7 bases lining up with TRBD1. V was pared by 1 base and J by 4 bases, with 6 bases of the junction left unmatched. In germline, CDR1 is SGHVS, CDR2 FNYEAQ. The CDR3 loop spans 15 amino acids. The CDR3 reads CASSLGKTGPYGYTF. In DNA, the CDR3 is TGTGCCAGCAGCTTAGGAAAGACAGGGCCCTATGGCTACACCTTC.

The chain employs TRBV5-1 and TRBJ2-3; maybe TRBD2 (6 bases). The V and J ends lost 6 bases and 0 bases respectively, with 17 bases between them. CDR3 length equals 16 residues. Germline V gives CDR1 SGHRS, CDR2 YFSETQ. The CDR3 loop reads CASTPEGAGSTDTQYF. The CDR3 DNA sequence: TGCGCCAGCACCCCCGAAGGGGCGGGGAGCACAGATACGCAGTATTTT.

The chain recombines TRBV29-1 with TRBJ2-2; 11 nucleotides align to TRBD2. The CDR3 covers 16 residues. Trimming removed 2 bases from V and 5 bases from J; junction bases left unmatched: 7. Germline V gene sequence: CDR1 SQVTM, CDR2 ANQGSEA. The CDR3 bases are TGCAGCGTTGAAAGAGCGACTAGCGGGAAGACCGGGGAGCTGTTTTTT. Protein sequence: CSVERATSGKTGELFF.

The V and J genes are TRBV7-9 and TRBJ2-3; TRBD2 agrees at 7 bases. V gave up 5 bases and J gave up 0 bases; unmatched junction bases: 2. Looked up from germline, CDR1 is SEHNR and CDR2 is FQNEAQ (reference sequence). CDR3 length: 14 residues. This chain's CDR3 is CASSRAGSTDTQYF. In nucleotides, the CDR3 is TGTGCCAGCAGCCGAGCGGGGAGCACAGATACGCAGTATTTT.

CDR3 DNA: TGTGCCAGCAGCTGGAGTTGGCTAGGGGGTGACACCGGGGAGCTGTTTTTT. Translation gives CASSWSWLGGDTGELFF. V and J are TRBV7-6 and TRBJ2-2; a possible D gene is TRBD1 (6 bases). The germline gives CDR1 SGHVS, CDR2 FNYEAQ. The CDR3 runs 17 residues. Trimming cost V 4 bases and J 3 bases, with 18 bases left between them.

The rearrangement links TRBV27 to TRBJ2-7; 10 bases fit TRBD1. Germline CDR1 is MNHEY and CDR2 is SMNVEV (reference sequence). The CDR3 extends over 14 amino acids. J was trimmed by 3 bases and V by 6 bases; bases with no gene match: 5. In nucleotides, the CDR3 is TGTGCCAGCAGCCGGTGGGACAGGGGCTACGAGCAGTACTTC. Its translation is CASSRWDRGYEQYF.

This clone is judged medium-sized. This sequence joins TRBV5-1 and TRBJ1-2; weak D call: TRBD1 (6 bases). V lost 0 bases to trimming and J lost 0 bases, with 12 bases between them. CDR1 and CDR2 from the germline V gene are SGHRS and YFSETQ. This CDR3 comprises 16 residues. The CDR3, as DNA: TGCGCCAGCAGCTTGGGACAGGTTCGAACTAACTATGGCTACACCTTC. This translates into CASSLGQVRTNYGYTF.

This sequence joins TRBV7-6 and TRBJ2-7; 8 bases agree with TRBD2. CDR1 is SGHVS, CDR2 FNYEAQ, per germline. This CDR3 is 16 amino acids long. The V gene end was trimmed by 5 bases and the J gene end by 7 bases; junction bases not matched to a gene: 16. CDR3 loop: CASSEDPGAGVGEQYF. The CDR3 DNA sequence: TGTGCCAGCAGCGAAGATCCGGGAGCGGGGGTGGGGGAGCAGTACTTC.

The CDR3 sequence: CASSTNTGELFF. In DNA, the CDR3 is TGTGCCAGCAGTACAAACACCGGGGAGCTGTTTTTT. The V gene is TRBV27, the J gene TRBJ2-2; no reliable D call. Germline V gives CDR1 MNHEY, CDR2 SMNVEV (reference sequence). This CDR3 spans 12 amino acids. V shed 5 bases and J shed 2 bases, with 3 bases lying between them.

This chain connects TRBV5-1 to TRBJ2-2, with TRBD1 identical over 9 bases. The CDR3 spans 18 residues. Germline CDR1 and CDR2: SGHRS and YFSETQ. V lost 0 bases, J lost 5 bases, and 11 bases stayed unmatched. CDR3 sequence (DNA): TGCGCCAGCAGCTTGGCTCCAACAGGGGGCGCGACGACCGGGGAGCTGTTTTTT. Its protein is CASSLAPTGGATTGELFF.

The V call is TRBV11-2, the J call TRBJ1-2; tentative D call: TRBD1 (6 bases). CDR1 SGHAT and CDR2 FQNNGV come from the germline V gene. V dropped 5 bases and J dropped 5 bases, with 12 bases sitting between them. The CDR3 sequence is 13 residues long. DNA of the CDR3: TGTGCCAGCAGCCAACAGGGTTGGTATGGCTACACCTTC. Its translation: CASSQQGWYGYTF.

The chain is built from TRBV27 and TRBJ2-1; 9 nucleotides line up with TRBD1. J gave up 1 base and V 6 bases, and 7 bases lay outside the gene matches. Germline CDR1 reads MNHEY; CDR2 reads SMNVEV (reference sequence). There are 16 residues in the CDR3. CDR3 in amino acids: CASSTDRGESYNEQFF. CDR3 nucleotide sequence: TGTGCCAGCAGCACGGACAGGGGTGAATCCTACAATGAGCAGTTCTTC.

The chain joins TRBV6-6 to TRBJ2-2, with a possible D match to TRBD2 (6 bases). The CDR3 contains 16 residues. The ends were cut back, 0 bases at V and 13 bases at J, with 21 bases in the middle. In germline, CDR1 is MNHNY, CDR2 SVGAGI (reference sequence). The CDR3, as DNA: TGTGCCAGCAGTTACTCCGGGACTCCGGGTTCCCGTGGGCTGTTTTTT. It specifies CASSYSGTPGSRGLFF.

The V gene is TRBV5-1, the J gene TRBJ2-3; D perhaps matches TRBD1 (7 bases). The CDR3 is 16 residues long. The germline V gene encodes CDR1 SGHRS and CDR2 YFSETQ. The germline V and J ends were trimmed by 0 bases and 2 bases, with 13 bases remaining between them. CDR3 sequence reads: CASSLAGGGYTDTQYF. In nucleotides, the CDR3 is TGCGCCAGCAGCTTGGCCGGAGGGGGCTACACAGATACGCAGTATTTT.

This clone was seen only once. The V gene is TRBV7-8, the J gene TRBJ2-7, with D maybe TRBD1 (5 bases). CDR3 length: 13 residues. Trimming took 2 bases from V and 5 from J, leaving 10 bases between them. Looked up from germline, CDR1 is SGHVS and CDR2 is FQNEAQ. The CDR3 protein is CASSLNLGDEQYF. CDR3 nucleotide sequence: TGTGCCAGCAGCTTAAATTTAGGGGACGAGCAGTACTTC.

V is TRBV4-1 and J is TRBJ2-7; 7 nucleotides line up with TRBD1. Germline V gene lookup returns CDR1 MGHRA and CDR2 YSYEKL. The CDR3 consists of 16 residues. Unmatched junction bases numbered 10, after V lost 0 bases and J lost 5 bases. CDR3 coding DNA: TGCGCCAGCAGCCAAGATCTTGACAGGGTTCCCGACGAGCAGTACTTC. This gives the protein CASSQDLDRVPDEQYF.

V gene TRBV7-8 combines with J gene TRBJ2-7; D perhaps matches TRBD2 (6 bases). With 4 bases removed from V and 3 bases from J, the gap between germline ends came to 16 bases. The CDR3 consists of 15 residues. The germline V gene has CDR1 SGHVS and CDR2 FQNEAQ. The CDR3, as DNA: TGTGCCAGCAGCTCTCCCCGGACTACCCACTACGAGCAGTACTTC. It translates to CASSSPRTTHYEQYF.

The chain combines TRBV16 with TRBJ2-3; 7 bases map to TRBD2. Trimming removed 5 bases from V and 0 bases from J; junction bases left unmatched: 8. The CDR3 consists of 16 residues. Per the germline V gene, CDR1 is KGHSY and CDR2 is FQNENV. The CDR3 sequence is CASSSTAGPSTDTQYF. In DNA form, the CDR3 reads TGTGCCAGCAGCTCGACAGCGGGGCCTAGCACAGATACGCAGTATTTT.

The chain links TRBV25-1 to TRBJ1-4; 8 bases line up with TRBD1. The germline V gene has CDR1 MGHDK and CDR2 SYGVNS. The CDR3 runs 13 residues. V dropped 8 bases and J dropped 7; count of bases not matched to a gene: 6. The CDR3 sequence: CASRKDRVEKLFF. DNA of the CDR3: TGTGCCAGCCGCAAGGACAGGGTTGAAAAACTGTTTTTT.

The CDR3 DNA reads as TGCGCCAGCAGCCACCCCGACAGGGTCGGGGAAAAACTGTTTTTT. The encoded protein is CASSHPDRVGEKLFF. This rearrangement joins TRBV4-1 to TRBJ1-4, with 7 bases fitting TRBD1. With V trimmed by 3 bases and J by 8 bases, 9 bases remained unmatched. Germline CDR1 MGHRA, CDR2 YSYEKL. The CDR3 contains 15 residues.

J is TRBJ1-4 and V is TRBV2; D uncertain. This CDR3 is 14 amino acids long. CDR1 is SNHLY and CDR2 is FYNNEI in the germline V gene. V shed 1 base and J shed 8 bases, with 11 bases lying between them. This chain's CDR3 is CASSEGQIGEKLFF. The CDR3 coding sequence is TGTGCCAGCAGTGAAGGACAAATTGGCGAAAAACTGTTTTTT.

The chain links TRBV5-6 to TRBJ1-3, with TRBD1 as a possible D gene (6 bases). The CDR3 has 17 residues. V lost 0 bases, J lost 4 bases, and 17 bases lay in between. Germline CDR1 is SGHDT and CDR2 is YYEEEE. The CDR3 is CASSLGPQGQFGNTIYF. The CDR3 region has the DNA TGTGCCAGCAGCTTGGGGCCTCAGGGGCAATTCGGAAACACCATATATTTT.

This chain uses TRBV7-2 with TRBJ2-7; perhaps TRBD2 as D (6 bases). The CDR3 has 15 residues. Trimming stripped 6 bases from V and 2 bases from J, with 17 bases between. Germline-derived CDR1 and CDR2 are SGHTA and FQGNSA. The CDR3 coding sequence is TGTGCCAGCAGGGTGGGAGGCCTTAATACCTACGAGCAGTACTTC. Its protein is CASRVGGLNTYEQYF.

The rearrangement joins TRBV30 to TRBJ2-3, with D unclear. The CDR3 is 14 residues long. V lost 2 bases to trimming and J lost 6 bases, with 15 bases between them. Germline V gives CDR1 GTSNPN, CDR2 SVGIG (reference sequence). The DNA for the CDR3 is TGTGCCTGGAGTAGGTCAGGAACTCTGGATACGCAGTATTTT. It specifies CAWSRSGTLDTQYF.

The count of this clone is one. The chain carries TRBV30 and TRBJ2-1; 9 positions match TRBD2. The germline gives CDR1 GTSNPN, CDR2 SVGIG (reference sequence). Trimming cost V 4 bases and J 0 bases; bases outside gene matches: 1. The CDR3 covers 14 residues. CDR3 coding DNA: TGTGCCTGGAATAGCGGGAGCTCCTACAATGAGCAGTTCTTC. It specifies CAWNSGSSYNEQFF. The full variable domain, completed using reference TRBV30 and TRBJ2-1, is SQTIHQWPATLVQPVGSPLSLECTVEGTSNPNLYWYRQAAGRGLQLLFYSVGIGQISSEVPQNLSASRPQDRQFILSSKKLLLSDSGFYLCAWNSGSSYNEQFFGPGTRLTVL.

The chain recombines TRBV5-4 with TRBJ1-3, with a possible D match to TRBD1 (6 bases). CDR3 length equals 15 residues. V shed 2 bases and J shed 0 bases, with 9 bases lying between them. Germline CDR1 reads SGHNT; CDR2 reads YYREEE (reference sequence). The DNA for the CDR3 is TGTGCCAGCAGCTTACAGGGACCCTCTGGAAACACCATATATTTT. This sequence encodes CASSLQGPSGNTIYF.